This T cell receptor (beta chain) was found in a study of T cells in narcolepsy. About the study: Patients with NT1 or NT2 and healthy control donors were enrolled.

About this clone: Its antigen is currently unknown.

Generated by immunoSEQ multiplex PCR, the TCRdb table keeps only in-frame clones and is missing some. The table includes 30,000 to 40,000 clones, about nine tenths detected once. General study points: Same-patient CSF and blood CD4+ T cell clonotypes included HCRT-specific and TRIB2-specific autoreactive ones. No autoreactive T cell clone sequences appeared in some memory CD4+ repertoires. Healthy controls reportedly lacked the autoreactive clonotypes serially found in patients' blood.

The V gene end was trimmed by 3 bases and the J gene end by 5 bases; junction bases not matched to a gene: 7. The CDR3 is made up of 15 amino acids. Germline V CDR1 and CDR2: SGHRS, YFSETQ. The genes are TRBV5-1 and TRBJ2-7; 11 bases map to TRBD2. The clonotype originates from a human donor with narcolepsy. The sequencing input was CD45RA- memory CD4+ T cells from PBMCs. CDR3 coding DNA: TGCGCCAGCAGCTCAACTAGCGGGAGTTGGAACGAGCAGTACTTC. Translating gives CASSSTSGSWNEQYF. The whole variable domain, remainder taken from reference TRBV5-1 and TRBJ2-7, is KAGVTQTPRYLIKTRGQQVTLSCSPISGHRSVSWYQQTPGQGLQFLFEYFSETQRNKGNFPGRFSGRQFSNSRSEMNVSTLELGDSALYLCASSSTSGSWNEQYFGPGTRLTVT.